A single sample is the source of the 28 T cell receptor beta chains below, sequenced in a study of T cell responses to AZD1222 COVID-19 vaccine. The protocol was immunoSEQ multiplex PCR, while the TCRdb copy is restricted to in-frame clones and leaves out a portion. Here the sample spans more than 150,000 clones, 85% to 90% being singletons. The sequencing used peripheral blood, collected on day 0 of AZD1222 vaccination. All receptors derive from an adult in good health.

DNA of the CDR3: TGTGCCAGCAGCTGGGGTCAGCGGGAGGGAGTAAAGGCCGGGGAGCTGTTTTTT. This gives the protein CASSWGQREGVKAGELFF. The rearrangement links TRBV7-2 to TRBJ2-2; the match to TRBD2 covers 10 bases. Trimming took 4 bases from V and 6 from J; bases not matched to a gene: 14. The CDR3 totals 18 residues. The germline gives CDR1 SGHTA, CDR2 FQGNSA.

The rearrangement links TRBV6-2 or TRBV6-3 to TRBJ1-2; 7 bases map to TRBD1. The CDR3 covers 14 residues. Germline CDR1 and CDR2: MNHEY and SVGEGT. The V gene end was trimmed by 4 bases and the J gene end by 3 bases; junction bases not matched to a gene: 5. The CDR3 spells CASSSDRSHYGYTF. Here the CDR3 DNA reads TGTGCCAGCAGTTCGGACAGGTCTCACTATGGCTACACCTTC.

V usage is TRBV14 and J usage is TRBJ2-7, with 8 nucleotides matching TRBD1. The CDR3 has 14 residues. Germline V gene data show CDR1 as SGHDN and CDR2 as FVKESK. With 6 bases clipped from V and 2 bases from J, the junction kept 6 bases outside the gene matches. CDR3 residues: CASSRTGKAYEQYF. In DNA, the CDR3 is TGTGCCAGCAGTCGGACAGGGAAGGCCTACGAGCAGTACTTC.

This clone was observed a handful of times. The chain has TRBV20-1 and TRBJ1-2; D call uncertain. This CDR3 has 11 amino acids. Between the trimmed V and J ends, which lost 3 bases and 8 bases, there was a span of 10 bases. The germline V gene has CDR1 DFQATT and CDR2 SNEGSKA (reference sequence). The CDR3 coding sequence is TGCAGTGCTAGTCAAGGGCCGGGCTACACCTTC. This encodes CSASQGPGYTF.

This clone was recorded only once. The rearrangement links TRBV30 to TRBJ2-7; TRBD2 is a possible D gene (5 bases). In germline, CDR1 is GTSNPN, CDR2 SVGIG (reference sequence). The CDR3 spans 12 residues. The ends were cut back, 3 bases at V and 10 bases at J, with 16 bases in the middle. The CDR3 loop reads CAWSPVGTGQYF. The DNA for the CDR3 is TGTGCCTGGAGCCCCGTCGGTACGGGACAGTACTTC.

A remark on this clone: The germline gene is not matched at one end of the junction; a read error may be the cause. The V call is TRBV7-7, the J call TRBJ2-5; D remains unclear. The CDR3 runs to 13 residues. The germline V gene encodes CDR1 SSHAT and CDR2 FNYEAQ (reference sequence). The CDR3, as DNA: TGTGCTAGCAGCTTCACCCAGTCCGAGACCCAGTACTTC. Protein product: CASSFTQSETQYF.

V gene TRBV19 combines with J gene TRBJ2-1; 9 nucleotides align to TRBD2. The CDR3 sequence is 17 residues long. After removal of 3 bases from V and 1 base from J, the junction contained 7 bases not matched to a gene. Germline V gene sequence: CDR1 LNHDA, CDR2 SQIVND (reference sequence). CDR3 protein: CASSIDSGSTSYNEQFF. The CDR3 DNA reads TGTGCCAGTAGTATTGATAGCGGGAGTACATCCTACAATGAGCAGTTCTTC. The entire variable domain, with the rest obtained from reference TRBV19 and TRBJ2-1, is as follows: DGGITQSPKYLFRKEGQNVTLSCEQNLNHDAMYWYRQDPGQGLRLIYYSQIVNDFQKGDIAEGYSVSREKKESFPLTVTSAQKNPTAFYLCASSIDSGSTSYNEQFFGPGTRLTVL.

This clone was detected only once. V is TRBV7-9 and J is TRBJ2-1; 13 nucleotides match TRBD2. CDR3 length: 17 residues. V lost 2 bases, J lost 8 bases, and 9 bases stayed unmatched. Germline-derived CDR1 and CDR2 are SEHNR and FQNEAQ (reference sequence). CDR3 DNA: TGTGCCAGCAGCTTACGAAGCGGGACTAGCGGGAAGCATGAGCAGTTCTTC. Amino acid sequence: CASSLRSGTSGKHEQFF.

In its sample, this clone was seen once. The chain links TRBV6-5 to TRBJ1-2, with 8 bases matching TRBD1. In germline, CDR1 is MNHEY, CDR2 SVGAGI. This CDR3 has 13 residues. The J segment lost 4 bases and the V segment lost 7 bases, leaving 5 bases of the junction unmatched. CDR3 nucleotide sequence: TGTGCCAGCAACTTGGACAGGGTCTATGGCTACACCTTC. Amino acid sequence: CASNLDRVYGYTF.

The rearrangement joins TRBV28 to TRBJ2-7; the D is unclear. The V gene lost 6 bases and the J gene lost 0 bases, with 9 bases spanning the gap. The CDR3 is 13 amino acids. Per the germline V gene, CDR1 is MDHEN and CDR2 is SYDVKM. CDR3 amino acids: CASSPQSSYEQYF. CDR3 sequence (DNA): TGTGCCAGCAGCCCCCAAAGCTCCTACGAGCAGTACTTC.

The rearrangement joins TRBV24-1 to TRBJ1-2; 9 bases map to TRBD1. Germline lookup yields CDR1 KGHDR and CDR2 SFDVKD. V lost 6 bases to trimming and J lost 6 bases; unmatched junction nucleotides: 10. The CDR3 loop spans 15 amino acids. The CDR3 loop is CATSPRGQGMDGYTF. As DNA, the CDR3 is TGTGCCACCAGTCCCCGAGGACAGGGGATGGATGGCTACACCTTC.

The rearrangement links TRBV5-5 to TRBJ2-2; D unresolved. V lost 2 bases and J 5 bases, leaving 7 bases between the germline ends. Germline-derived CDR1 and CDR2 are SGHKS and YYEKEE (reference sequence). The CDR3 consists of 13 residues. CDR3 sequence reads: CASSFLDTGELFF. In nucleotides, the CDR3 is TGTGCCAGCAGCTTTTTAGATACCGGGGAGCTGTTTTTT.

The J gene is TRBJ2-5, the V gene TRBV5-1; TRBD2 matches at 10 bases. The V and J ends lost 6 bases and 2 bases, in that order; junction bases with no gene match: 7. In germline, CDR1 is SGHRS, CDR2 YFSETQ. This CDR3 is 15 amino acids long. CDR3 loop: CASTKTSGPQETQYF. CDR3 DNA: TGCGCCAGCACGAAGACTAGCGGGCCACAAGAGACCCAGTACTTC.

The chain joins TRBV20-1 to TRBJ2-4, with unresolved D. CDR1 DFQATT and CDR2 SNEGSKA come from the germline V gene (reference sequence). CDR3 length: 13 amino acids. V shed 3 bases and J shed 7 bases, with 13 bases lying between them. This CDR3 is CSASGSHLNIQYF. The CDR3 DNA follows: TGCAGTGCTAGTGGGTCCCACTTGAACATTCAGTACTTC.

The chain carries TRBV10-1 and TRBJ2-1; D may correspond to TRBD1 or TRBD2 (6 bases each). Germline V gives CDR1 WNHNN, CDR2 SYGVQD (reference sequence). CDR3 length: 14 residues. Trimming left V 5 bases short and J 8 bases short, with 16 bases between. CDR3 protein: CASSHLAGGDEQFF. CDR3 coding DNA: TGCGCCAGCAGTCACCTTGCCGGGGGCGATGAGCAGTTCTTC.

This chain links TRBV5-4 with TRBJ2-5, with 12 nucleotides matching TRBD2. The CDR3 extends over 16 amino acids. Trimming cost V 3 bases and J 5 bases; bases outside gene matches: 8. Per germline, CDR1 SGHNT and CDR2 YYREEE (reference sequence). CDR3 region: CASSSRTSGTGETQYF. In DNA, the CDR3 is TGTGCCAGCAGCTCAAGGACTAGCGGGACCGGGGAGACCCAGTACTTC.

The rearrangement uses TRBV28 and TRBJ1-3; perhaps TRBD1 as D (5 bases). V lost 6 bases, J lost 0 bases, and 15 bases lay in between. Germline CDR1 MDHEN, CDR2 SYDVKM. The CDR3 is 16 residues long. CDR3 DNA: TGTGCCAGCAGCTCCGGGACGGGCAACTCTGGAAACACCATATATTTT. Translation: CASSSGTGNSGNTIYF.

The chain is built from TRBV6-4 and TRBJ2-1; 14 nucleotides align to TRBD2. The germline CDR1 and CDR2 sequences are MRHNA and SNTAGT. The CDR3 totals 15 residues. With V trimmed by 2 bases and J by 6 bases, 0 bases remained unmatched. Here the CDR3 DNA reads TGTGCCAGCAGTGACGGGACTAGCGGGGGCAATGAGCAGTTCTTC. Protein: CASSDGTSGGNEQFF.

This clone occurred a few times. This chain links TRBV4-3 with TRBJ2-2; D remains unclear. This CDR3 region has 14 residues. In germline, CDR1 is LGHNA, CDR2 YSLEER. V shed 0 bases and J shed 2 bases, with 4 bases lying between them. The CDR3 DNA sequence: TGCGCCAGCAGCCAAGATTTTAACACCGGGGAGCTGTTTTTT. Its protein is CASSQDFNTGELFF.

This chain connects TRBV15 to TRBJ2-4, with TRBD2 as a possible D gene (6 bases). The germline V gene encodes CDR1 LNHNV and CDR2 YYDKDF (reference sequence). The CDR3 extends over 14 amino acids. With 5 bases removed from V and 1 base from J, the gap between germline ends came to 9 bases. The CDR3 DNA follows: TGTGCCACCAGCGGGGGGAGCGCCAAAAACATTCAGTACTTC. Protein product: CATSGGSAKNIQYF.

A single count supports this clone. The rearrangement joins TRBV15 to TRBJ2-2; D is possibly TRBD1 (5 bases). There are 14 residues in the CDR3. The V end lost 0 bases, the J end lost 5 bases, and 7 bases lay between the germline ends. Germline-derived CDR1 and CDR2 are LNHNV and YYDKDF (reference sequence). CDR3 loop: CATSRDQGTGELFF. CDR3 sequence (DNA): TGTGCCACCAGCAGAGATCAGGGAACCGGGGAGCTGTTTTTT.

CDR3 nucleotide sequence: TGTGCCAGTAGTCCACGGGGGCAGGGGATTTATCAGCCCCAGCATTTT. This sequence encodes CASSPRGQGIYQPQHF. The V gene is TRBV19, the J gene TRBJ1-5; tentative D call: TRBD1 (6 bases). The CDR3 contains 16 residues. Germline values: CDR1 LNHDA, CDR2 SQIVND (reference sequence). V was shortened by 5 bases and J by 5 bases, with 19 bases between the two germline ends.

The chain couples TRBV18 to TRBJ2-5; D ambiguous. Germline V CDR1 and CDR2: KGHSH, LQKENI. This CDR3 is built from 12 residues. The ends were cut back, 0 bases at V and 5 bases at J, with 4 bases in the middle. The CDR3 DNA follows: TGTGCCAGCTCACCACCCGGGGAGACCCAGTACTTC. Translated, it gives CASSPPGETQYF.

Only one count was recorded for this clone. The chain employs TRBV19 and TRBJ1-4; D may be TRBD1 (5 bases). The CDR3 is made up of 16 amino acids. V shed 5 bases and J shed 3 bases, with 16 bases lying between them. Germline lookup yields CDR1 LNHDA and CDR2 SQIVND (reference sequence). The CDR3 loop is CASSVTGSLPNEKLFF. The CDR3 coding sequence is TGTGCCAGTAGTGTCACAGGCTCCCTACCTAATGAAAAACTGTTTTTT. Together with reference TRBV19 and TRBJ1-4, the CDR3 gives the full variable domain: DGGITQSPKYLFRKEGQNVTLSCEQNLNHDAMYWYRQDPGQGLRLIYYSQIVNDFQKGDIAEGYSVSREKKESFPLTVTSAQKNPTAFYLCASSVTGSLPNEKLFFGSGTQLSVL.

This clone showed up just a few times. This chain uses TRBV5-1 with TRBJ2-5; D is perhaps TRBD1 (5 bases). Trimming cost V 0 bases and J 2 bases, with 8 bases left between them. The CDR3 is 14 residues long. Germline V gene lookup returns CDR1 SGHRS and CDR2 YFSETQ. The CDR3 protein is CASSLGGSQETQYF. The CDR3 DNA reads TGCGCCAGCAGCTTGGGGGGCAGTCAAGAGACCCAGTACTTC.

The CDR3 nucleotides are TGTGCCAGCAGCTCAGGGCTCAATCAGCCCCAGCATTTT. Translating gives CASSSGLNQPQHF. The rearrangement links TRBV7-2 to TRBJ1-5; TRBD1 might be the D (5 bases). The CDR3 has 13 residues. The germline V and J ends were trimmed by 4 bases and 3 bases, with 7 bases remaining between them. The germline CDR1 and CDR2 sequences are SGHTA and FQGNSA.

The chain has TRBV5-1 and TRBJ1-6, with a tentative D call TRBD1 (5 bases). The CDR3 has 17 amino acids. Germline loops: CDR1 SGHRS, CDR2 YFSETQ. Trimming removed 5 bases at V and 0 bases at J, with 15 bases between. CDR3 residues: CASRAGGRGSYNSPLHF. The CDR3 DNA sequence: TGCGCCAGCAGGGCAGGTGGAAGGGGCTCCTATAATTCACCCCTCCACTTT.

The chain has TRBV7-9 and TRBJ1-5; 7 nucleotides match TRBD1. This CDR3 has 16 amino acids. CDR1 and CDR2 from the germline V gene are SEHNR and FQNEAQ (reference sequence). The junction had 13 bases not matched to a gene; V was cut back by 5 bases and J by 6 bases. CDR3 nucleotides: TGTGCCAGCAGCGCTAGTTCGATACAGGGGATTCAGCCCCAGCATTTT. It translates to CASSASSIQGIQPQHF.